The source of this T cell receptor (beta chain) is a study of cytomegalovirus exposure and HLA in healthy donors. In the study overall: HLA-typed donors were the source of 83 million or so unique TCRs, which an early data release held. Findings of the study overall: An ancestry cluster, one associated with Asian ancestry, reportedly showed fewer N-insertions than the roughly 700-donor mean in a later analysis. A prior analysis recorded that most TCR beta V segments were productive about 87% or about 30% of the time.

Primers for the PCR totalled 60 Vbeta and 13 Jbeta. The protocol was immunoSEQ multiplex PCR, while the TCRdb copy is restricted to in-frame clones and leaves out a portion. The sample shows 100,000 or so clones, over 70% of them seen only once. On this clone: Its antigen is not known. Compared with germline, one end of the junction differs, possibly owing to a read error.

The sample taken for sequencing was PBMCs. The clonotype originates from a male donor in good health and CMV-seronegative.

As DNA, the CDR3 is TGTGCCAGCAGTGATAATAGCGGGGCCGCCTACGGGCAGTACTTC. As protein: CASSDNSGAAYGQYF. The V call is TRBV6-1, the J call TRBJ2-7; 8 bases line up with TRBD2. Germline V lookup: CDR1 MNHNS, CDR2 SASEGT. The CDR3 is 15 amino acids.